The clone carrying this T cell receptor beta chain was detected only once. The authors' processing: Reference gene primers were amplified, and this amplification served to estimate nucleated cell counts. This table comes from immunoSEQ multiplex PCR, and its TCRdb copy is limited to in-frame clones, with some not included. The V and J calls and the clone size are those of that table, but D and trimming were determined from the DNA. Among 85,000 to 120,000 clones, nearly 90% were seen once, and the ten largest hold around 2%. The source of the sample is a study of blood T cell repertoires in COVID-19. Study background: COVID-19 samples collected from the United States, Italy and Spain covered acute and convalescent phases. T cells, B-cell-depleted T cells, or PBMCs provided the cDNA or gDNA that served as material.

The V gene's germline CDR1 is MNHEY and CDR2 SVGEGT. Trimming removed 6 bases at V and 1 base at J, with 12 bases between. This CDR3 has 14 residues. This TCR came from a man between 45 and 60 years old with active COVID-19. The source material was peripheral blood. The chain combines TRBV6-2 or TRBV6-3 with TRBJ1-1; weak D call: TRBD1 (6 bases). The CDR3 sequence is CASSPGTPNTEAFF. CDR3 coding DNA: TGTGCCAGCAGCCCCGGGACACCGAACACTGAAGCTTTCTTT.